Shown below are 26 T cell receptor beta chains from a single sample sequenced in a study of human T cells and chemical hapten exposure. TCRdb re-called the RACE reads through MiXCR, storing one row per CDR3 protein. Seen here are 80,000 to 100,000 distinct CDR3 sequences, about an eighth observed once, and the top ten hold roughly 2%. The time point: patch test 1, 2 weeks after DPC sensitization. Specified treatment: therapeutic diphenylcyclopropenone sensitization with weekly scalp DPC. Here the sequenced sample was whole blood, taken in connection with sensitization to the hapten diphenylcyclopropenone (DPC). These receptor sequences come from a woman between 35 and 50 years old with alopecia areata. Some clones in this sample may be carry-over from other donors' samples.

This clonotype was recorded at least ten times. The chain employs TRBV6-4 and TRBJ2-2; D unresolved. Germline V CDR1 and CDR2: MRHNA, SNTAGT. This CDR3 is 14 amino acids long. V was pared by 3 bases and J by 1 base, with 6 bases between. CDR3 in DNA: TGTGCCAGCAGTGAAGGACGGAACACCGGGGAGCTGTTTTTT. This gives the protein CASSEGRNTGELFF.

This clonotype was found a few times. V is TRBV12-3 or TRBV12-4 and J is TRBJ2-2; TRBD2 matches at 7 bases. After removal of 3 bases from V and 6 bases from J, the junction contained 7 bases not matched to a gene. CDR3 size: 15 residues. The chain's CDR3 is CASSFRAGSAGELFF. For the CDR3, the DNA is TGTGCCAGCAGTTTCCGAGCGGGGTCCGCCGGGGAGCTGTTTTTT.

In this sample, this clonotype turned up many times. The rearrangement joins TRBV4-3 to TRBJ2-6; D is unclear. This CDR3 contains 16 residues. CDR1 is LGHNA and CDR2 is YSLEER in the germline V gene. Trimming cost V 4 bases and J 0 bases, with 10 bases left between them. CDR3: CASSPYGSSGANVLTF. The CDR3 DNA reads as TGCGCCAGCAGCCCCTACGGTAGCTCTGGGGCCAACGTCCTGACTTTC.

The chain carries TRBV6-2 or TRBV6-3 and TRBJ2-1, with a weak D call TRBD2 (6 bases). CDR3 length: 12 amino acids. The V and J ends lost 6 bases and 10 bases respectively, with 13 bases between them. Germline assignment: CDR1 MNHEY and CDR2 SVGEGT. The CDR3 spells CASSMGLREQFF. As DNA, the CDR3 is TGTGCCAGCAGCATGGGACTCCGGGAGCAGTTCTTC.

This clonotype appeared many times. The chain carries TRBV30 and TRBJ1-5, with 10 bases lining up with TRBD1. The CDR3 spans 13 residues. V gave up 6 bases and J gave up 4 bases; unmatched junction bases: 3. Germline V gene sequence: CDR1 GTSNPN, CDR2 SVGIG (reference sequence). Written as DNA, the CDR3 is TGTGCCTGCCAGGGACAGGGGAATCAGCCCCAGCATTTT. Residues: CACQGQGNQPQHF.

V usage is TRBV28 and J usage is TRBJ2-5; 8 positions agree with TRBD2. After removal of 5 bases from V and 6 bases from J, the junction contained 8 bases not matched to a gene. The germline V gene has CDR1 MDHEN and CDR2 SYDVKM. This CDR3 has 14 residues. The CDR3 here is CASSEWGTRKTQYF. For the CDR3, the DNA is TGTGCCAGCAGTGAATGGGGGACTAGGAAGACCCAGTACTTC.

Many counts were recorded for this clonotype. This chain uses TRBV21-1 with TRBJ2-6; TRBD2 is the table's D call and was not checked against the DNA. TRBV21-1 is a documented pseudogene. The CDR3 length is 17 residues. The CDR3 DNA follows: TGTGCCAGCAAGATTGACTCAAGGGAGAAAGGGGCCAACGTCCTGACTTTC. Its translation is CASKIDSREKGANVLTF.

This chain joins TRBV28 and TRBJ2-7, with TRBD1 matching 9 bases. CDR1 and CDR2 (germline): MDHEN, SYDVKM. CDR3 length equals 15 residues. The J segment lost 4 bases and the V segment lost 4 bases, leaving 8 bases of the junction unmatched. In DNA form, the CDR3 reads TGTGCCAGCAGTTGGGACAGGGCTCCACAGTACGAGCAGTACTTC. Encoded protein: CASSWDRAPQYEQYF.

The V gene is TRBV21-1, the J gene TRBJ2-3; the DNA was not compared with TRBD2, the D call given in the table. TRBV21-1 constitutes a pseudogene. The CDR3 length is 18 residues. CDR3 protein: CASSKVGSAGRRTDTQYF. As DNA, the CDR3 is TGTGCCAGCAGCAAAGTAGGGTCAGCGGGACGTCGCACAGATACGCAGTATTTT.

This sequence joins TRBV5-4 and TRBJ1-1; the D gene is possibly TRBD1 (6 bases). V lost 7 bases and J lost 4, with 14 bases in between. CDR1 is SGHNT and CDR2 is YYREEE in the germline V gene (reference sequence). The CDR3 contains 13 residues. The CDR3 protein is CASSRGGGTEAFF. The CDR3 coding sequence is TGTGCCAGCTCCAGGGGCGGCGGCACTGAAGCTTTCTTT.

The rearrangement links TRBV18 to TRBJ1-1; D unclear. Trimming pared 3 bases from V and 4 bases from J, leaving 12 bases between. The CDR3 consists of 14 residues. Per the germline V gene, CDR1 is KGHSH and CDR2 is LQKENI. Here the CDR3 DNA reads TGTGCCAGCTCACCTCCGTCGAGGGCCACTGAAGCTTTCTTT. Amino acid sequence: CASSPPSRATEAFF.

This chain uses TRBV12-3 or TRBV12-4 with TRBJ2-3; unclear D gene. V shed 5 bases and J shed 0 bases, with 15 bases lying between them. This CDR3 is 16 amino acids long. The CDR3 sequence is CASSGLGFYSTDTQYF. The CDR3 DNA sequence: TGTGCCAGCAGTGGGCTAGGGTTTTATAGCACAGATACGCAGTATTTT.

This clonotype was counted many times. J is TRBJ2-1 and V is TRBV7-8, with a tentative D call TRBD2 (6 bases). V was shortened by 7 bases and J by 10 bases, with 17 bases between the two germline ends. Germline lookup yields CDR1 SGHVS and CDR2 FQNEAQ. The CDR3 runs 13 residues. CDR3 sequence (DNA): TGTGCCAGCACAAGGCCACCGAGCGGGGAGCAGTTCTTC. Translating it yields CASTRPPSGEQFF.

This chain uses TRBV24-1 with TRBJ2-1; TRBD2 might be the D (5 bases). Trimming removed 8 bases at V and 3 bases at J, with 10 bases between. The CDR3 runs 13 residues. Germline V CDR1 and CDR2: KGHDR, SFDVKD. CDR3 in amino acids: CATTSPIYNEQFF. The DNA of the CDR3 is TGTGCCACCACTAGCCCTATCTACAATGAGCAGTTCTTC.

This clonotype was picked up a small number of times. The genes are TRBV12-3 or TRBV12-4 and TRBJ2-3, with D possibly matching TRBD1 (6 bases). V gave up 6 bases and J gave up 0 bases, with 13 bases separating them. The CDR3 is made up of 15 amino acids. As DNA, the CDR3 is TGTGCCAGCAGCCCTCCCGGACAGAGCACAGATACGCAGTATTTT. This codes for CASSPPGQSTDTQYF.

This clonotype was seen only a few times. V gene TRBV5-1 combines with J gene TRBJ1-5; D is ambiguous. This CDR3 contains 14 residues. The V end lost 0 bases, the J end lost 3 bases, and 7 bases lay between the germline ends. Germline V gene lookup returns CDR1 SGHRS and CDR2 YFSETQ. CDR3 region: CASSLDSSNQPQHF. Here the CDR3 DNA reads TGCGCCAGCAGCTTGGACAGCTCCAATCAGCCCCAGCATTTT.

This clonotype appeared many times. The chain employs TRBV18 and TRBJ1-1; unclear D gene. CDR1 and CDR2 from the germline V gene are KGHSH and LQKENI. This CDR3 contains 13 residues. Between the trimmed V and J ends, which lost 2 bases and 1 base, there was a span of 5 bases. In DNA, the CDR3 is TGTGCCAGCTCACCAAGCCAGAACACTGAAGCTTTCTTT. This codes for CASSPSQNTEAFF.

This clonotype was found many times. The rearrangement links TRBV29-1 to TRBJ2-3, with 10 positions matching TRBD2. J gave up 5 bases and V 5 bases, and 10 bases lay outside the gene matches. The CDR3 is made up of 15 amino acids. Germline CDR1 SQVTM, CDR2 ANQGSEA. The CDR3 protein is CSVHRASGGGDTQYF. For the CDR3, the DNA is TGCAGCGTTCACAGGGCTAGCGGGGGTGGAGATACGCAGTATTTT.

The chain is built from TRBV7-2 and TRBJ1-6; the D is unclear. V was trimmed by 1 base and J by 8 bases, leaving 12 bases between them. Germline CDR1 and CDR2: SGHTA and FQGNSA. CDR3 size: 15 residues. In DNA, the CDR3 is TGTGCCAGCAGCTTAGTCGGGTCCGGGGATTCACCCCTCCACTTT. Translation gives CASSLVGSGDSPLHF.

This clonotype appeared many times. The chain uses TRBV4-2 and TRBJ2-2, with TRBD2 as a possible D gene (5 bases). The CDR3 is 17 residues long. From germline, CDR1 is LGHNA and CDR2 YNFKEQ. Trimming pared 0 bases from V and 1 base from J, leaving 12 bases between. CDR3 sequence: CASSQDSQRRNTGELFF. CDR3 coding DNA: TGTGCCAGCAGCCAAGATTCCCAGCGGCGGAACACCGGGGAGCTGTTTTTT.

The V gene is TRBV20-1, the J gene TRBJ2-2; the D gene could be TRBD1 or TRBD2 (5 bases each). V lost 7 bases and J lost 0, with 15 bases in between. Germline loops: CDR1 DFQATT, CDR2 SNEGSKA (reference sequence). CDR3 length: 15 residues. The CDR3 region has the DNA TGCAGTGTGCCGTGGGGGAGCGCGAACACCGGGGAGCTGTTTTTT. Encoded protein: CSVPWGSANTGELFF.

This clonotype appeared a few times. V and J are TRBV11-3 and TRBJ2-1; D is unresolved. CDR1 is SGHNT, CDR2 YENEEA, per germline. V dropped 2 bases and J dropped 5 bases, with 13 bases sitting between them. The CDR3 covers 15 residues. In DNA form, the CDR3 reads TGTGCCAGCAGCTTAAGTTCCTCGCGGCACAATGAGCAGTTCTTC. This sequence encodes CASSLSSSRHNEQFF.

V is TRBV7-3 and J is TRBJ1-2; TRBD1 is a possible D gene (5 bases). The ends were cut back, 1 base at V and 0 bases at J, with 9 bases in the middle. This CDR3 spans 15 amino acids. The germline CDR1 and CDR2 sequences are SGHTA and FQGTGA. The CDR3 bases are TGTGCCAGCAGCTTAAACGGGGCGACTAACTATGGCTACACCTTC. Translated, it gives CASSLNGATNYGYTF.

The table lists this clonotype with many counts. The rearrangement links TRBV20-1 to TRBJ2-3; 10 positions match TRBD2. CDR1 and CDR2 (germline): DFQATT, SNEGSKA (reference sequence). The V segment lost 2 bases and the J segment 2 bases; nucleotides outside the gene matches: 1. This CDR3 spans 14 amino acids. The CDR3 loop reads CSARLAGVTDTQYF. The CDR3 nucleotides are TGCAGTGCTAGACTAGCGGGAGTCACAGATACGCAGTATTTT.

This chain uses TRBV6-1 with TRBJ1-5; 12 nucleotides agree with TRBD1. Looked up from germline, CDR1 is MNHNS and CDR2 is SASEGT. With V trimmed by 4 bases and J by 0 bases, 4 bases remained unmatched. CDR3 length: 17 amino acids. The DNA for the CDR3 is TGTGCCAGCAGTGCGGGACAGGGGGCATATAGCAATCAGCCCCAGCATTTT. Residues: CASSAGQGAYSNQPQHF.

In its sample, this clonotype was seen many times. The chain links TRBV20-1 to TRBJ2-4; tentatively, D is TRBD1 (5 bases). Deletions cut 1 base from V and 9 bases from J, with 13 bases between. The CDR3 sequence is 13 residues long. The germline CDR1 and CDR2 sequences are DFQATT and SNEGSKA (reference sequence). DNA of the CDR3: TGCAGTGCTAGAGTTACAGGAGAAGGCATTCAGTACTTC. Translating gives CSARVTGEGIQYF.